The text below deals with one T cell receptor beta chain. This may arise from a read error, as a much more abundant clone is one base away. Amplification yielded TCR beta CDR3 regions, with RNA transcripts as the source. The HTBI primer set served for first-round RT-PCR of the TCR CDR3. TCRdb passed the multiplex PCR reads through MiXCR, listing each CDR3 protein once. There are more than 500,000 distinct CDR3 sequences in the sample; 15% to 20% occur only once, and over 3.5% lies in the top ten. The sample comes from a study of T cells in Graves' hyperthyroidism and ophthalmopathy. Hyperthyroidism of Graves' type that showed no ophthalmopathy progression within 18 months was stable. Every diagnosis used clinical symptoms, serum thyroxine and TRAb, thyroid ultrasound and orbital computed tomography. Fresh peripheral blood, roughly 10 ml, was the source of the PBMCs. The clonotype comes from a woman aged 25 to 39 with Graves' hyperthyroidism. The sequenced sample was blood.

CDR3 protein: CSAKGQGGDTEALF. The CDR3 DNA reads TGCAGTGCGAAAGGACAGGGAGGGGACACTGAAGCTCTCTTT. The chain has TRBV20-1 and TRBJ1-1, with 8 bases fitting TRBD1. CDR3 length: 14 amino acids. The germline V gene has CDR1 DFQATT and CDR2 SNEGSKA (reference sequence).